A single sample gave rise to the 7 T cell receptor beta chains below, sequenced in a study of control samples from healthy donors and cancer patients. TCRdb keeps only in-frame clones here, not all; method: immunoSEQ multiplex PCR. Seen here are fewer than 110,000 clones, about 89% observed once, and the top ten hold less than 8.5%. Sequencing was done on a sample of blood. The source is a man aged 25-40 years in good health.

This rearrangement joins TRBV6-6 to TRBJ2-5; weak D call: TRBD2 (5 bases). This CDR3 contains 14 residues. V gave up 2 bases and J gave up 4 bases, with 11 bases separating them. The germline V gene encodes CDR1 MNHNY and CDR2 SVGAGI (reference sequence). The CDR3 protein is CASSYRRGPETQYF. The CDR3 nucleotides read TGTGCCAGCAGTTACCGGCGAGGGCCAGAGACCCAGTACTTC.

This chain uses TRBV5-4 with TRBJ1-2, with unresolved D. Germline assignment: CDR1 SGHNT and CDR2 YYREEE (reference sequence). The germline V and J ends were trimmed by 3 bases and 6 bases, with 6 bases remaining between them. CDR3 length: 11 amino acids. The CDR3 DNA follows: TGTGCCAGCAGCTCTGTCGATGGCTACACCTTC. Translating it yields CASSSVDGYTF.

In its sample, this clone was seen once. V usage is TRBV9 and J usage is TRBJ2-2; D remains unclear. The germline V gene has CDR1 SGDLS and CDR2 YYNGEE. This CDR3 has 13 residues. The V and J ends lost 0 bases and 4 bases respectively, with 4 bases between them. As DNA, the CDR3 is TGTGCCAGCAGCGTAGATCTCACCGGGGAGCTGTTTTTT. This sequence encodes CASSVDLTGELFF.

V is TRBV27 and J is TRBJ2-7; 14 bases agree with TRBD2. The ends lost 6 bases at V and 2 bases at J; junction bases unmatched: 6. Germline lookup yields CDR1 MNHEY and CDR2 SMNVEV (reference sequence). The CDR3 is 16 residues long. CDR3 loop: CASSPGTSGSPYEQYF. Written as DNA, the CDR3 is TGTGCCAGCAGCCCCGGGACTAGCGGGAGCCCCTACGAGCAGTACTTC.

This clone was seen a single time. The rearrangement uses TRBV24-1 and TRBJ2-7; 11 nucleotides align to TRBD2. Germline V gene data show CDR1 as KGHDR and CDR2 as SFDVKD. The CDR3 sequence is 15 residues long. V was clipped by 7 bases and J by 6 bases; unmatched bases: 10. CDR3 nucleotide sequence: TGTGCCACCAGACCACTAGCGGGAGCTTTTTGCGAGCAGTACTTC. Protein product: CATRPLAGAFCEQYF.

The chain uses TRBV7-6 and TRBJ1-2, with D possibly matching TRBD1 (5 bases). This CDR3 spans 11 amino acids. The V gene's germline CDR1 is SGHVS and CDR2 FNYEAQ. V was cut by 5 bases and J by 7 bases, with 8 bases left in between. DNA for the CDR3: TGTGCCAGCAGCCGACAGAGTGGCTACACCTTC. As protein: CASSRQSGYTF.

V usage is TRBV9 and J usage is TRBJ1-3, with D unresolved. The length of the CDR3 is 14 residues. The V gene lost 3 bases and the J gene lost 0 bases, with 7 bases spanning the gap. CDR1 SGDLS and CDR2 YYNGEE come from the germline V gene. CDR3 in DNA: TGTGCCAGCAGCGACTTTAGCTCTGGAAACACCATATATTTT. Its protein product is CASSDFSSGNTIYF.